The source of this T cell receptor beta chain is a study of T cell repertoires in cytomegalovirus infection. On the study more broadly: It was recently identified HLA-C-restricted and well-studied HLA-B-restricted CMV epitopes that the study used. General study findings and limits: Across the ex vivo response, the dominant clonotypes were HLA-C-restricted CMV-specific TCR beta clonotypes. Summed frequency of shared TCR beta families picked out CMV carriers who also had the relevant HLA.

The V and J ends lost 3 bases and 5 bases, in that order; junction bases with no gene match: 2. This CDR3 region has 14 residues. Germline assignment: CDR1 SGHTA and CDR2 FQGNSA. TCRdb ran MiXCR on the reads and lists one entry per CDR3 protein. The profile shows approximately 770,000 distinct CDR3 sequences, 25% to 35% of them singletons. This clonotype was seen at least ten times. Its antigen is not known. The chain is built from TRBV7-2 and TRBJ2-5; the match to TRBD1 covers 11 bases. This sample comprised cultured CD8+ T cells from PBMCs, obtained from culture after CMV antigen stimulation. The source is a human donor in good health (CMV status not recorded). Some clones in this sample may be carry-over from other donors' samples. DNA of the CDR3: TGTGCCAGCAGCTTGGGACAGGGGGTCGAGACCCAGTACTTC. Translation gives CASSLGQGVETQYF.